Shown below are 21 T cell receptor beta chains from a single sample sequenced in a study of T cell responses to AZD1222 COVID-19 vaccine. The method was immunoSEQ multiplex PCR; TCRdb's version includes in-frame clones alone and lacks a portion of them. Altogether 150,000 to 200,000 clones are present, about 89% being singletons, with the ten largest covering around 2.9%. Source: peripheral blood, taken on day 0 of MenACWY control vaccination. The origin of the receptors is an adult in good health.

This clone has just one count. The rearrangement joins TRBV4-1 to TRBJ2-3; D is tentatively TRBD1 or TRBD2 (5 bases each). The germline V and J ends were trimmed by 0 bases and 0 bases, with 10 bases remaining between them. The CDR3 consists of 16 residues. Germline V gives CDR1 MGHRA, CDR2 YSYEKL. The CDR3 region has the DNA TGCGCCAGCAGCCAAGAGGGGGATCCTAGCACAGATACGCAGTATTTT. Its translation is CASSQEGDPSTDTQYF.

The chain uses TRBV2 and TRBJ2-1, with a tentative D call TRBD1 (5 bases). Germline CDR1 and CDR2: SNHLY and FYNNEI. The V and J ends lost 4 bases and 2 bases respectively, with 12 bases between them. This CDR3 is 15 amino acids long. The CDR3 sequence is CASSVAKTAYNEQFF. The CDR3 DNA sequence: TGTGCCAGCAGTGTTGCTAAGACAGCCTACAATGAGCAGTTCTTC.

The rearrangement joins TRBV24-1 to TRBJ2-7, with D perhaps matching TRBD2 (6 bases). The CDR3 consists of 14 residues. Between the trimmed V and J ends, which lost 2 bases and 2 bases, there was a span of 9 bases. Germline values: CDR1 KGHDR, CDR2 SFDVKD. The CDR3 protein is CATSDWREPYEQYF. CDR3 bases: TGTGCCACCAGTGATTGGAGGGAACCCTACGAGCAGTACTTC.

V is TRBV5-5 and J is TRBJ1-6; D is undetermined. The V and J ends lost 0 bases and 6 bases respectively, with 10 bases between them. CDR3 length: 15 amino acids. Per the germline V gene, CDR1 is SGHKS and CDR2 is YYEKEE (reference sequence). The CDR3 DNA sequence: TGTGCCAGCAGCTTGGGGGGATTTGGTAATTCACCCCTCCACTTT. As protein: CASSLGGFGNSPLHF.

The gene calls are TRBV19 and TRBJ2-2, with TRBD1 identical over 8 bases. The CDR3 loop spans 17 amino acids. After removal of 4 bases from V and 7 bases from J, the junction contained 14 bases not matched to a gene. The germline gives CDR1 LNHDA, CDR2 SQIVND (reference sequence). As DNA, the CDR3 is TGTGCCAGTAGTACCATAGGAACTCAGGGGGCCGGCGGGGAGCTGTTTTTT. Its translation is CASSTIGTQGAGGELFF.

The chain uses TRBV6-1 and TRBJ2-7; D possibly corresponds to TRBD1 (6 bases). V dropped 2 bases and J dropped 2 bases, with 10 bases sitting between them. The germline V gene encodes CDR1 MNHNS and CDR2 SASEGT. This CDR3 is 14 amino acids long. CDR3 nucleotide sequence: TGTGCCAGCAGTGAAAGGGACACGGCCTACGAGCAGTACTTC. Translating gives CASSERDTAYEQYF.

This clone was seen only once. The rearrangement uses TRBV28 and TRBJ1-6, with 7 bases fitting TRBD1. The length of the CDR3 is 14 residues. The germline CDR1 and CDR2 sequences are MDHEN and SYDVKM. Losses at the gene ends were 7 bases for V and 9 bases for J; bases not matched to a gene: 9. CDR3 coding DNA: TGTGCCAGCACTAGTGACAGGGCTGTTTCACCCCTCCACTTT. As protein: CASTSDRAVSPLHF.

The V gene is TRBV4-2, the J gene TRBJ1-5, with TRBD1 matching 9 bases. V gave up 8 bases and J gave up 1 base; unmatched junction bases: 9. CDR3 size: 16 residues. Germline V lookup: CDR1 LGHNA, CDR2 YNFKEQ. The CDR3 DNA follows: TGTGCCAGCGCGGGCGGGACAGGGAAAAGCAATCAGCCCCAGCATTTT. As protein: CASAGGTGKSNQPQHF.

The J gene is TRBJ2-6, the V gene TRBV15; D ambiguous. CDR1 LNHNV and CDR2 YYDKDF come from the germline V gene (reference sequence). The V end was cut by 6 bases, the J end by 1 base, with 4 bases between. This CDR3 has 13 amino acids. As DNA, the CDR3 is TGTGCCACCAGTATATCTGGGGCCAACGTCCTGACTTTC. Amino acids: CATSISGANVLTF. Full variable domain (missing parts from reference TRBV15 and TRBJ2-6): DAMVIQNPRYQVTQFGKPVTLSCSQTLNHNVMYWYQQKSSQAPKLLFHYYDKDFNNEADTPDNFQSRRPNTSFCFLDIRSPGLGDTAMYLCATSISGANVLTFGAGSRLTVL.

The rearrangement joins TRBV6-6 to TRBJ1-6; TRBD1 is a possible D gene (5 bases). The V and J ends lost 2 bases and 9 bases respectively, with 14 bases between them. CDR1 MNHNY and CDR2 SVGAGI come from the germline V gene (reference sequence). CDR3 length: 15 amino acids. CDR3 sequence: CASSYPAGSGSPLHF. The CDR3 DNA reads as TGTGCCAGCAGTTACCCGGCAGGGTCGGGTTCACCCCTCCACTTT.

The chain combines TRBV5-1 with TRBJ2-2; unclear D gene. The germline V gene encodes CDR1 SGHRS and CDR2 YFSETQ. The germline V and J ends were trimmed by 1 base and 2 bases, with 6 bases remaining between them. There are 14 residues in the CDR3. The CDR3 DNA follows: TGCGCCAGCAGCTTGAACCTAAACACCGGGGAGCTGTTTTTT. Translating it yields CASSLNLNTGELFF.

The rearrangement joins TRBV5-4 to TRBJ1-1; the match to TRBD1 covers 9 bases. J was trimmed by 5 bases and V by 1 base; bases with no gene match: 12. The germline V gene has CDR1 SGHNT and CDR2 YYREEE (reference sequence). The CDR3 is made up of 17 amino acids. The CDR3 DNA follows: TGTGCCAGCAGCTTGTTGGGGAACAGGGGGCGAGGAACTGAAGCTTTCTTT. Residues: CASSLLGNRGRGTEAFF.

This clone was detected once. The V and J genes are TRBV4-3 and TRBJ1-5, with D unclear. The CDR3 consists of 13 residues. Germline V gene lookup returns CDR1 LGHNA and CDR2 YSLEER. V lost 2 bases and J 6 bases, leaving 8 bases between the germline ends. The CDR3 sequence is CASSQTRGQPQHF. In nucleotides, the CDR3 is TGCGCCAGCAGCCAAACCCGTGGTCAGCCCCAGCATTTT.

The V gene is TRBV3-1 (or the pseudogene TRBV3-2), the J gene TRBJ2-3; 10 bases align to TRBD2. The germline gives CDR1 LGHDT, CDR2 YNNKEL (reference sequence). CDR3 length equals 17 residues. Germline trimming cut 0 bases from V and 1 base from J; bases unmatched to any gene: 4. CDR3 DNA sequence: TGTGCCAGCAGCCAAGATTGGCTAGCGGGGGGCACAGATACGCAGTATTTT. Residues: CASSQDWLAGGTDTQYF.

This sequence joins TRBV6-6 and TRBJ2-7; 7 bases fit TRBD2. This CDR3 contains 13 residues. Germline-derived CDR1 and CDR2 are MNHNY and SVGAGI (reference sequence). Trimming removed 5 bases from V and 3 bases from J; junction bases left unmatched: 4. The chain's CDR3 is CASSRSGIYEQYF. The CDR3 bases are TGTGCCAGCAGTAGAAGCGGGATCTACGAGCAGTACTTC.

J is TRBJ1-5 and V is TRBV3-1 (or the pseudogene TRBV3-2); D uncertain. Germline-derived CDR1 and CDR2 are LGHDT and YNNKEL (reference sequence). This CDR3 spans 13 amino acids. With 1 base removed from V and 8 bases from J, the gap between germline ends came to 9 bases. CDR3 DNA sequence: TGTGCCAGCAGCCAAGGATCAAGGGAGCCCCAGCATTTT. It yields the protein CASSQGSREPQHF.

J is TRBJ2-1 and V is TRBV6-4; D possibly corresponds to TRBD2 (5 bases). This CDR3 has 14 residues. Germline V lookup: CDR1 MRHNA, CDR2 SNTAGT. V lost 2 bases and J lost 7, with 12 bases in between. CDR3 DNA: TGTGCCAGCAGTGACGAGGGAGAGGAAAATGAGCAGTTCTTC. Amino acid sequence: CASSDEGEENEQFF.

V and J are TRBV6-2 or TRBV6-3 and TRBJ2-3; D might be TRBD1 (6 bases). From germline, CDR1 is MNHEY and CDR2 SVGEGT. The CDR3 spans 16 residues. Trimming stripped 5 bases from V and 1 base from J, with 16 bases between. CDR3 loop: CASSQGQLDGTDTQYF. The CDR3 region has the DNA TGTGCCAGCAGTCAAGGACAGCTTGATGGCACAGATACGCAGTATTTT.

The chain combines TRBV27 with TRBJ2-6; D not certain. V was cut by 4 bases and J by 0 bases, with 1 base left in between. The germline V gene encodes CDR1 MNHEY and CDR2 SMNVEV (reference sequence). The CDR3 runs 13 residues. The CDR3 DNA sequence: TGTGCCAGCAGTTCCTCTGGGGCCAACGTCCTGACTTTC. Its protein product is CASSSSGANVLTF.

This clone was seen a single time. The chain links TRBV30 to TRBJ1-3, with D hard to call. This CDR3 has 16 amino acids. Trimming took 0 bases from V and 0 from J, leaving 12 bases between them. Germline CDR1 GTSNPN, CDR2 SVGIG (reference sequence). CDR3 region: CAWSVQGLLSGNTIYF. In DNA form, the CDR3 reads TGTGCCTGGAGTGTTCAAGGACTCCTCTCTGGAAACACCATATATTTT.

This rearrangement joins TRBV29-1 to TRBJ2-7; no clear D gene. CDR1 is SQVTM and CDR2 is ANQGSEA in the germline V gene. This CDR3 region has 13 residues. V was cut by 5 bases and J by 0 bases, with 11 bases left in between. As DNA, the CDR3 is TGCAGCGTTAGGGTTATCGGCTCCTACGAGCAGTACTTC. It specifies CSVRVIGSYEQYF.